This T cell receptor (beta chain) was captured in a study of metastatic and nonmetastatic thyroid tumors. Study-wide background: Repertoire comparison spanned blood and tumor or nodule tissue of malignant and benign thyroid patients. Study results and caveats: Reported TCR beta diversity, measured in blood and tumor, was significantly higher for malignant thyroid tumors than for benign nodules.

J gave up 5 bases and V 3 bases, and 7 bases lay outside the gene matches. The CDR3 covers 15 residues. Germline assignment: CDR1 KGHSH and CDR2 LQKENI. Of note for this clone: The antigen remains undetermined.

Patients had received no treatment of any kind before thyroid surgery. Study processing details: Building a distant-metastasis classifier for papillary thyroid cancer drew on CDR3 differences across clinicopathological groups. TCRdb re-called clones via MiXCR from the PCR reads. Here the V and J calls rest on TCRdb's processing, not on the authors' analysis. Here the sample spans around 16,000 clones, 34% being singletons. Sequencing input: tumor tissue. The sequence was collected from a male donor with papillary thyroid cancer or a benign thyroid nodule (not recorded which). Some clones in this sample may be carry-over from other donors' samples. This chain uses TRBV18 with TRBJ2-1, with 7 positions matching TRBD2. The CDR3 loop is CASSPSAGINNEQFF. The CDR3, as DNA: TGTGCCAGCTCACCCTCAGCGGGAATAAACAATGAGCAGTTCTTC.